This T cell receptor (beta chain) was recovered during a study of cytomegalovirus exposure and HLA in healthy donors. Study in general: Roughly 180 million T cells yielded over 90 million unique TCR beta sequences in earlier analysis. The study, taken as a whole, reports: For most subjects, TCR beta sequences were reported to predict HLA-A and HLA-B alleles with accuracy.

PCR amplification relied on 60 Vbeta primers (plus 13 Jbeta primers). Using immunoSEQ multiplex PCR, the repertoire was profiled, and TCRdb retains in-frame clones only, with some absent. The table includes 180,000 or so clones, around 86% detected once. The CDR3 is 17 amino acids. Germline CDR1 and CDR2: SGHRS and YFSETQ. Trimming removed 0 bases from V and 2 bases from J; junction bases left unmatched: 5. This clone was seen more than once but under ten times. Antigen specificity is unknown. The chain links TRBV5-1 to TRBJ2-2; 9 positions match TRBD1. The clonotype comes from a woman aged 45-65 years in good health and CMV-seropositive. The sample taken for sequencing was PBMCs. The CDR3 sequence: CASSLGPGQGNTGELFF. CDR3 nucleotides: TGCGCCAGCAGCTTGGGTCCGGGACAGGGTAACACCGGGGAGCTGTTTTTT.